These 28 T cell receptor beta chains share one sample of origin, sequenced in a study of beta chain features in type 1 diabetes. Sequencing targeted expressed TCRB transcripts, as all isolated RNA had been reverse transcribed. Clones were sequenced by immunoSEQ multiplex PCR, and TCRdb holds only the in-frame ones, with some missing. Seen here are a few hundred thousand clones, around 28% observed once, and the top ten hold 0.065%. Material for sequencing was naive CD4+ T cells from blood. The receptors shown here come from a man aged 18 to 29 in good health.

The CDR3 nucleotides read TGTGCCAGCAGAACACTAGCGGGAGGGCGGGATGAGCAGTTCTTC. Protein sequence: CASRTLAGGRDEQFF. This chain uses TRBV6-5 with TRBJ2-1, with 13 bases aligning to TRBD2. V dropped 6 bases and J dropped 8; count of bases not matched to a gene: 7. CDR1 MNHEY and CDR2 SVGAGI come from the germline V gene. The CDR3 has 15 residues.

The chain has TRBV4-3 and TRBJ2-3; D unresolved. Deletions cut 1 base from V and 3 bases from J, with 5 bases between. Germline V CDR1 and CDR2: LGHNA, YSLEER. This CDR3 contains 13 residues. The CDR3 sequence is CASSQGLTDTQYF. The CDR3 DNA reads TGCGCCAGCAGCCAAGGGTTGACAGATACGCAGTATTTT.

In its sample, this clone was seen a few times. The chain employs TRBV7-9 and TRBJ2-7; 7 nucleotides align to TRBD2. Germline V gives CDR1 SEHNR, CDR2 FQNEAQ (reference sequence). The trim removed 5 bases at V and 2 bases at J, leaving 9 bases unmatched. There are 15 residues in the CDR3. The DNA of the CDR3 is TGTGCCAGCAGCCGTAGCGGGTTAGGTACCTACGAGCAGTACTTC. Encoded protein: CASSRSGLGTYEQYF.

V gene TRBV2 combines with J gene TRBJ2-5, with D maybe TRBD2 (6 bases). The ends were cut back, 4 bases at V and 0 bases at J, with 9 bases in the middle. The CDR3 length is 14 residues. Germline CDR1 reads SNHLY; CDR2 reads FYNNEI. CDR3 amino acids: CASSVGGNQETQYF. The CDR3 DNA follows: TGTGCCAGCAGTGTGGGCGGGAACCAAGAGACCCAGTACTTC.

With regard to this clone: The same CDR3 is also encoded by other DNA sequences in this sample. J is TRBJ2-7 and V is TRBV25-1, with TRBD1 as a possible D gene (9 bases). CDR1 and CDR2 from the germline V gene are MGHDK and SYGVNS. CDR3 size: 15 residues. Trimming shortened V by 4 bases and J by 5 bases, and 18 bases separated the two germline ends. CDR3 residues: CASSVNRGRGDEQYF. As DNA, the CDR3 is TGTGCCAGCAGTGTGAACAGGGGGCGGGGGGACGAGCAGTACTTC.

The chain has TRBV20-1 and TRBJ2-3; no firm D call. The CDR3 runs 11 residues. Germline V gene lookup returns CDR1 DFQATT and CDR2 SNEGSKA (reference sequence). Trimming stripped 6 bases from V and 5 bases from J, with 9 bases between. In DNA, the CDR3 is TGCAGTGCGGGTGTGGGAGATACGCAGTATTTT. Amino acids: CSAGVGDTQYF.

The chain employs TRBV7-9 and TRBJ2-1; D is possibly TRBD1 (6 bases). Germline V gene sequence: CDR1 SEHNR, CDR2 FQNEAQ (reference sequence). Trimming took 1 base from V and 2 from J, leaving 9 bases between them. The CDR3 runs to 15 residues. The CDR3 nucleotides are TGTGCCAGCAGCTTAGTGGACAGAGCCTACAATGAGCAGTTCTTC. Its translation is CASSLVDRAYNEQFF.

Note on this clone: The sample has other DNA sequences that encode this CDR3 too. The chain employs TRBV29-1 and TRBJ1-1; D possibly corresponds to TRBD1 (5 bases). Deletions cut 1 base from V and 2 bases from J, with 11 bases between. CDR1 is SQVTM and CDR2 is ANQGSEA in the germline V gene. This CDR3 region has 14 residues. The CDR3 protein is CSVEGRAVNTEAFF. The CDR3 nucleotides are TGCAGCGTTGAAGGCAGGGCAGTTAACACTGAAGCTTTCTTT.

The J gene is TRBJ2-3, the V gene TRBV9; D uncertain. Trimming pared 0 bases from V and 4 bases from J, leaving 15 bases between. The CDR3 runs 16 residues. CDR1 is SGDLS and CDR2 is YYNGEE in the germline V gene. The CDR3 sequence: CASSVGRAVQPDTQYF. As DNA, the CDR3 is TGTGCCAGCAGCGTAGGAAGGGCCGTTCAGCCAGATACGCAGTATTTT.

The chain links TRBV10-3 to TRBJ2-1; 10 nucleotides agree with TRBD2. Germline values: CDR1 ENHRY, CDR2 SYGVKD. After removal of 10 bases from V and 5 bases from J, the junction contained 5 bases not matched to a gene. The CDR3 length is 13 residues. This CDR3 is CATSSGSHNEQFF. The CDR3 DNA follows: TGTGCCACCTCTAGCGGGAGCCACAATGAGCAGTTCTTC.

There are a few counts of this clone. The chain has TRBV9 and TRBJ2-5; D is ambiguous. Germline V gene data show CDR1 as SGDLS and CDR2 as YYNGEE. This CDR3 is built from 13 residues. The V gene lost 0 bases and the J gene lost 3 bases, with 6 bases spanning the gap. The chain's CDR3 is CASSVGKEETQYF. CDR3 nucleotides: TGTGCCAGCAGCGTAGGGAAAGAAGAGACCCAGTACTTC.

This clone occurred a few times. The J gene is TRBJ2-7, the V gene TRBV18; D might be TRBD2 (6 bases). Looked up from germline, CDR1 is KGHSH and CDR2 is LQKENI. CDR3 length equals 15 residues. The V and J ends lost 3 bases and 0 bases respectively, with 12 bases between them. CDR3 nucleotides: TGTGCCAGCTCACCGCGACTAGAAAGCTCCTACGAGCAGTACTTC. Protein product: CASSPRLESSYEQYF.

V and J are TRBV2 and TRBJ2-1; 9 nucleotides line up with TRBD2. V dropped 7 bases and J dropped 3; count of bases not matched to a gene: 7. The CDR3 runs 15 residues. The germline V gene encodes CDR1 SNHLY and CDR2 FYNNEI. CDR3: CASKIAGVNYNEQFF. In DNA form, the CDR3 reads TGTGCCAGCAAAATAGCGGGAGTAAACTACAATGAGCAGTTCTTC.

In regard to this clone: The same CDR3 is also encoded by other DNA sequences in this sample. V usage is TRBV29-1 and J usage is TRBJ1-2, with D hard to call. With 4 bases removed from V and 6 bases from J, the gap between germline ends came to 9 bases. The CDR3 totals 11 residues. CDR1 and CDR2 from the germline V gene are SQVTM and ANQGSEA. The CDR3: CSVGGSDGYTF. For the CDR3, the DNA is TGCAGCGTTGGTGGCAGTGATGGCTACACCTTC.

This clone has only a few counts. This chain links TRBV7-9 with TRBJ2-1; 9 bases line up with TRBD2. In germline, CDR1 is SEHNR, CDR2 FQNEAQ (reference sequence). This CDR3 contains 17 residues. With V trimmed by 5 bases and J by 3 bases, 11 bases remained unmatched. CDR3 region: CASSLRRAGGYYNEQFF. The CDR3 region has the DNA TGTGCCAGCAGCCTTAGGCGGGCGGGAGGGTACTACAATGAGCAGTTCTTC.

The chain recombines TRBV11-2 with TRBJ2-1; no clear D. CDR1 and CDR2 from the germline V gene are SGHAT and FQNNGV. The CDR3 runs 13 residues. Trimming left V 0 bases short and J 9 bases short, with 9 bases between. CDR3 DNA: TGTGCCAGCAGCTTAGATCGGTTGGGTGAGCAGTTCTTC. Its protein is CASSLDRLGEQFF.

This chain uses TRBV27 with TRBJ2-7, with 8 bases matching TRBD1. Germline trimming cut 3 bases from V and 0 bases from J; bases unmatched to any gene: 1. The CDR3 has 14 residues. From germline, CDR1 is MNHEY and CDR2 SMNVEV (reference sequence). DNA of the CDR3: TGTGCCAGCAGTTTGCAGGGGGCCTCCTACGAGCAGTACTTC. This gives the protein CASSLQGASYEQYF.

V usage is TRBV11-2 and J usage is TRBJ2-3; D is undetermined. The CDR3 is 12 residues long. The V end was cut by 5 bases, the J end by 4 bases, with 7 bases between. Germline CDR1 SGHAT, CDR2 FQNNGV. CDR3 region: CASSPHPDTQYF. CDR3 in DNA: TGTGCCAGCAGCCCCCACCCAGATACGCAGTATTTT.

The chain is built from TRBV29-1 and TRBJ2-7; D is possibly TRBD1 (5 bases). This CDR3 has 11 amino acids. Germline values: CDR1 SQVTM, CDR2 ANQGSEA. V was shortened by 4 bases and J by 5 bases, with 9 bases between the two germline ends. The CDR3 here is CSVAQADEQYF. As DNA, the CDR3 is TGCAGCGTTGCACAGGCGGACGAGCAGTACTTC.

The chain links TRBV18 to TRBJ2-1, with D possibly matching TRBD2 (6 bases). V was clipped by 3 bases and J by 2 bases, with 8 bases between them. The CDR3 contains 14 residues. Germline-derived CDR1 and CDR2 are KGHSH and LQKENI. The CDR3 reads CASSPASAYNEQFF. CDR3 coding DNA: TGTGCCAGCTCACCGGCTAGCGCCTACAATGAGCAGTTCTTC. Complete variable domain (other parts from reference TRBV18 and TRBJ2-1): NAGVMQNPRHLVRRRGQEARLRCSPMKGHSHVYWYRQLPEEGLKFMVYLQKENIIDESGMPKERFSAEFPKEGPSILRIQQVVRGDSAAYFCASSPASAYNEQFFGPGTRLTVL.

CDR3 nucleotides: TGTGCCAGCAGCCTAGACGCAGATGGCTACACCTTC. Residues: CASSLDADGYTF. The rearrangement joins TRBV7-9 to TRBJ1-2; D is ambiguous. The CDR3 runs to 12 residues. CDR1 and CDR2 from the germline V gene are SEHNR and FQNEAQ (reference sequence). V lost 5 bases, J lost 6 bases, and 10 bases lay in between.

Note on this clone: A much more abundant neighbour one base away suggests this may be a read error. The J gene is TRBJ2-3, the V gene TRBV5-5; no clear D. This CDR3 contains 11 residues. Trimming left V 3 bases short and J 2 bases short, with 1 base between. Germline CDR1 is SGHKS and CDR2 is YYEKEE (reference sequence). CDR3 nucleotide sequence: TGTGCCAGCAGCTCCACAGATACGCAGTATTTT. It codes for CASSSTDTQYF.

The sample holds a few counts of this clone. The chain combines TRBV19 with TRBJ2-1; D unresolved. Germline loops: CDR1 LNHDA, CDR2 SQIVND (reference sequence). Trimming removed 5 bases at V and 8 bases at J, with 7 bases between. The CDR3 is 11 amino acids. CDR3 bases: TGTGCCAGTAGTTTGGTAGATGAGCAGTTCTTC. Its protein is CASSLVDEQFF. The variable domain in full, with the rest retrieved from reference TRBV19 and TRBJ2-1, is DGGITQSPKYLFRKEGQNVTLSCEQNLNHDAMYWYRQDPGQGLRLIYYSQIVNDFQKGDIAEGYSVSREKKESFPLTVTSAQKNPTAFYLCASSLVDEQFFGPGTRLTVL.

A few counts support this clone. This chain joins TRBV4-3 and TRBJ2-1; D gene ambiguous. The CDR3 extends over 17 amino acids. The V and J ends lost 0 bases and 2 bases respectively, with 14 bases between them. The germline CDR1 and CDR2 sequences are LGHNA and YSLEER. CDR3 residues: CASSQDPGSLAYNEQFF. CDR3 nucleotides: TGCGCCAGCAGCCAAGATCCTGGCAGCTTAGCCTACAATGAGCAGTTCTTC.

CDR3 DNA sequence: TGTGCCATCAGCGCAGGACTAGCAGTCACAGATACGCAGTATTTT. Translated, it gives CAISAGLAVTDTQYF. V is TRBV10-3 and J is TRBJ2-3, with TRBD2 matching 8 bases. The germline gives CDR1 ENHRY, CDR2 SYGVKD. V lost 6 bases, J lost 2 bases, and 7 bases stayed unmatched. The CDR3 runs 15 residues.

This clone has only a few counts. This chain joins TRBV4-2 and TRBJ2-7, with D possibly being TRBD2 (6 bases). The CDR3 extends over 15 amino acids. CDR1 and CDR2 (germline): LGHNA, YNFKEQ. The germline V and J ends were trimmed by 2 bases and 3 bases, with 14 bases remaining between them. In nucleotides, the CDR3 is TGTGCCAGCAGCCAATCGCCTAGCGCGGTCTACGAGCAGTACTTC. Translated, it gives CASSQSPSAVYEQYF.

The table lists this clone with many counts. J is TRBJ2-3 and V is TRBV5-1; D unresolved. The CDR3 length is 14 residues. Trimming stripped 3 bases from V and 2 bases from J, with 10 bases between. Germline assignment: CDR1 SGHRS and CDR2 YFSETQ. The CDR3 nucleotides are TGCGCCAGCAGCTCGGCGGTGATCACAGATACGCAGTATTTT. It is translated as CASSSAVITDTQYF.

The J gene is TRBJ1-5, the V gene TRBV7-9, with D unresolved. The V end lost 7 bases, the J end lost 0 bases, and 4 bases lay between the germline ends. This CDR3 has 12 residues. CDR1 is SEHNR and CDR2 is FQNEAQ in the germline V gene (reference sequence). The CDR3 coding sequence is TGTGCCAGCACAAATAGCAATCAGCCCCAGCATTTT. Protein product: CASTNSNQPQHF.